The present entry profiles one T cell receptor (beta chain) with its context. As yet, its antigen is unknown. CDR1 and CDR2 (germline): SQVTM, ANQGSEA. The CDR3 spans 13 residues. Trimming removed 4 bases from V and 4 bases from J; junction bases left unmatched: 6. The source of the sample is a study of T cell responses to AZD1222 COVID-19 vaccine. Sequencing used immunoSEQ multiplex PCR; TCRdb keeps in-frame clones, though not all of them. This table holds about 140,000 clones, more than 85% found once. Study outcomes and limitations: Recipients of two AZD1222 doses showed rising Spike-specific TCR breadth and depth.

Sequenced material: peripheral blood, taken 28 days after the second AZD1222 dose. J is TRBJ1-2 and V is TRBV29-1, with TRBD1 identical over 7 bases. The clonotype comes from an adult who received the AZD1222 COVID-19 vaccine. CDR3 region: CSVGGGARYGYTF. Here the CDR3 DNA reads TGCAGCGTTGGAGGGGGCGCGCGCTATGGCTACACCTTC.